A selection of T cell receptor beta chains follows, all from one sample in a study of blood T cell repertoires in COVID-19. TCRdb's table, derived via immunoSEQ multiplex PCR, lists solely in-frame clones and lacks some. Of about 170,000 clones listed, around nine tenths are singletons. Sequences were obtained from peripheral blood. Every receptor here comes from a man aged 60-69 years with COVID-19, enrolled during active disease. The CDR3 runs from the conserved cysteine through the conserved F or W. Each record gives: J gene, V gene, D gene, clone size, CDR3 protein, CDR3 DNA. D genes are given only for firm matches. Some rows have no size entry. The others give once, few or many, or a class for an expanded clone.

>TRBJ1-1|TRBV13|.|.
CASSTRERGETEAFF
TGTGCCAGCAGCACAAGGGAGCGGGGAGAAACTGAAGCTTTCTTT
>TRBJ2-7|TRBV10-3|TRBD2|.
CASASGLAGVRGTYEQYF
TGTGCCTCCGCCTCCGGACTAGCGGGAGTGAGAGGGACCTACGAGCAGTACTTC
>TRBJ2-6|TRBV7-3|.|.
CASSSGAAGANVLTF
TGTGCCAGCAGCTCAGGGGCGGCTGGGGCCAACGTCCTGACTTTC
>TRBJ1-6|TRBV9|TRBD1|.
CASSASGGADNSPLHF
TGTGCCAGCAGTGCTTCAGGGGGCGCCGATAATTCACCCCTCCACTTT
>TRBJ2-7|TRBV11-3|TRBD2|.
CASSLRLAGTYEQYF
TGTGCCAGCAGCCTTAGACTAGCGGGGACCTACGAGCAGTACTTC
>TRBJ2-7|TRBV27|.|.
CASSLRGKSSYEQYF
TGTGCCAGCAGTTTGCGAGGGAAAAGCTCCTACGAGCAGTACTTC
>TRBJ2-7|TRBV5-1|.|once
CASSGEGPYEQYF
TGCGCCAGCAGCGGAGAGGGTCCCTACGAGCAGTACTTC
>TRBJ2-7|TRBV18|.|.
CASSPRQGGKGSF
TGTGCCAGCTCACCAAGGCAGGGAGGCAAGGGCTCCTTC
>TRBJ2-2|TRBV7-3|TRBD2|.
CASQSGGHTGELFF
TGTGCCAGCCAGAGCGGGGGGCACACCGGGGAGCTGTTTTTT
>TRBJ2-5|TRBV6-5|.|.
CASSRTAGYQETQYF
TGTGCCAGCAGCCGAACAGCGGGTTATCAAGAGACCCAGTACTTC
>TRBJ1-5|TRBV6-5|TRBD1|.
CASSTTGGNQPQHF
TGTGCCAGCAGTACGACAGGGGGCAATCAGCCCCAGCATTTT
>TRBJ1-1|TRBV29-1|.|.
CSVEAYTEAFF
TGCAGCGTTGAAGCCTACACTGAAGCTTTCTTT
>TRBJ2-1|TRBV10-3|TRBD2|.
CATGERGGLGYNEQFF
TGTGCCACGGGTGAGCGGGGGGGCCTTGGGTACAATGAGCAGTTCTTC
>TRBJ2-3|TRBV3-1/TRBV3-2|.|.
CASSQDTNIRTDTQYF
TGTGCCAGCAGCCAAGATACGAACATTCGCACAGATACGCAGTATTTT
>TRBJ2-3|TRBV9|TRBD1|.
CASTITDRGGTDTQYF
TGTGCCAGCACCATAACGGACAGGGGGGGCACAGATACGCAGTATTTT
>TRBJ2-2|TRBV15|TRBD1|.
CATSLDRGDTGELFF
TGTGCCACCAGTCTGGACAGGGGAGACACCGGGGAGCTGTTTTTT
>TRBJ1-3|TRBV3-1/TRBV3-2|.|.
CASSQEVRLEGNTIYF
TGTGCCAGCAGCCAAGAAGTCAGGCTGGAAGGAAACACCATATATTTT
>TRBJ1-2|TRBV7-8|TRBD1|once
CASSLDRGNYGYTF
TGTGCCAGCAGCTTGGACAGGGGGAACTATGGCTACACCTTC
>TRBJ1-5|TRBV18|TRBD1|.
CASSESPDRFNQPQHF
TGTGCCAGCTCAGAGAGCCCGGACAGGTTCAATCAGCCCCAGCATTTT
>TRBJ2-7|TRBV7-2|.|few
CASSLDGANYEQYF
TGTGCCAGCAGCTTAGATGGGGCAAACTACGAGCAGTACTTC
>TRBJ2-7|TRBV18|.|.
CASSPRDKSSYEQYF
TGTGCCAGCTCCCCCCGGGACAAGAGCTCCTACGAGCAGTACTTC
>TRBJ1-6|TRBV11-2|.|.
CASSLRGASNSPLHF
TGTGCCAGCAGCTTACGGGGGGCGTCGAATTCACCCCTCCACTTT
>TRBJ1-6|TRBV7-2|TRBD1|.
CASSFGTALAPLHF
TGTGCCAGCAGCTTCGGGACAGCCCTCGCCCCCCTCCACTTT
>TRBJ2-2|TRBV4-1|TRBD1|once
CASSPDRVTGELFF
TGCGCCAGCAGCCCGGACAGGGTCACCGGGGAGCTGTTTTTT
>TRBJ2-1|TRBV6-5|.|.
CASSTLGDEQFF
TGTGCCAGCAGTACCCTCGGGGATGAGCAGTTCTTC
>TRBJ2-5|TRBV7-9|TRBD2|.
CASSANLAGGPQETQYF
TGTGCCAGCAGCGCCAATCTAGCGGGAGGGCCCCAAGAGACCCAGTACTTC
>TRBJ2-7|TRBV18|.|.
CASSPQGRAVGYEQYF
TGTGCCAGCTCACCCCAGGGGAGGGCTGTTGGGTACGAGCAGTACTTC
>TRBJ1-5|TRBV16|TRBD1|.
CASSYKGQGNQPQHF
TGTGCCAGCAGTTATAAGGGACAGGGGAATCAGCCCCAGCATTTT
>TRBJ1-2|TRBV28|TRBD1|once
CASSLPQTGYGYTF
TGTGCCAGCAGTTTACCCCAGACAGGGTATGGCTACACCTTC
>TRBJ1-6|TRBV4-3|.|.
CASSQAGTPNSPLHF
TGCGCCAGCAGCCAAGCTGGGACTCCCAATTCACCTCTCCACTTT
>TRBJ1-6|TRBV18|.|.
CASSPRQNNSPLHF
TGTGCCAGCTCACCGCGGCAGAATAATTCACCCCTCCACTTT
>TRBJ2-7|TRBV9|.|.
CASSATTGTNEQYF
TGTGCCAGCAGCGCGACGACCGGGACAAACGAGCAGTACTTC
>TRBJ2-6|TRBV19|.|.
CASSPPRVGSSGANVLTF
TGTGCCAGTAGTCCTCCCCGGGTTGGATCCTCTGGGGCCAACGTCCTGACTTTC
>TRBJ2-1|TRBV7-2|TRBD1|.
CASSPTGQTYNEQFF
TGTGCCAGCAGTCCTACGGGACAGACATACAATGAGCAGTTCTTC
>TRBJ1-5|TRBV10-2|TRBD1|.
CASRPGQGNQPQHF
TGCGCCAGCAGACCTGGACAGGGCAATCAGCCCCAGCATTTT
>TRBJ1-5|TRBV19|TRBD1|once
CASSMPDRGGQPQHF
TGTGCCAGTAGTATGCCGGACAGGGGGGGTCAGCCCCAGCATTTT
>TRBJ2-5|TRBV7-7|.|.
CASSFRTDYWETQYF
TGTGCTAGCAGCTTCCGGACAGATTATTGGGAGACCCAGTACTTC
>TRBJ2-7|TRBV18|TRBD1|.
CASSPTSGQGGGEQYF
TGTGCCAGCTCACCAACGAGCGGACAGGGGGGAGGCGAGCAGTACTTC
>TRBJ2-3|TRBV7-2|TRBD2|.
CASSTRTSGSSTDTQYF
TGTGCCAGCAGCACCCGGACTAGCGGGTCTAGCACAGATACGCAGTATTTT
>TRBJ1-2|TRBV12-3/TRBV12-4|TRBD1|.
CASSGQGDYGYTF
TGTGCCAGCAGTGGACAGGGTGACTATGGCTACACCTTC
>TRBJ1-3|TRBV10-1|TRBD1|.
CASSESRGRLGRDTIYF
TGCGCCAGCAGTGAGTCGAGGGGGCGCCTGGGTAGGGACACCATATATTTT
>TRBJ1-4|TRBV9|.|once
CASSVDVTGGTEKLFF
TGTGCCAGCAGCGTAGATGTAACGGGGGGTACAGAAAAACTGTTTTTT
>TRBJ2-1|TRBV11-2|.|.
CASSPVREKYNEQFF
TGTGCCAGCAGCCCCGTCCGGGAGAAGTACAATGAGCAGTTCTTC
>TRBJ2-5|TRBV7-9|.|few
CASSLGVGETQYF
TGTGCCAGCAGCTTAGGAGTTGGAGAGACCCAGTACTTC
>TRBJ2-2|TRBV9|TRBD2|.
CASSVDPSGYGELFF
TGTGCCAGCAGCGTAGATCCTAGCGGCTACGGGGAGCTGTTTTTT
>TRBJ1-5|TRBV6-2/TRBV6-3|TRBD1|.
CASRPTGTGDQPQHF
TGTGCCAGCAGACCTACCGGGACAGGGGACCAGCCCCAGCATTTT
>TRBJ2-3|TRBV2|.|.
CASSDRSLRTDTQYF
TGTGCCAGCAGTGATCGCTCTCTACGTACAGATACGCAGTATTTT
>TRBJ1-2|TRBV5-1|TRBD1|.
CASSLVTGEGYTF
TGCGCCAGCAGCTTGGTGACAGGGGAGGGCTACACCTTC
>TRBJ1-1|TRBV9|.|.
CASSVGGTNTEAFF
TGTGCCAGCAGCGTAGGGGGCACTAACACTGAAGCTTTCTTT
>TRBJ2-7|TRBV15|TRBD2|once
CATSRIRTSGVRNEQYF
TGTGCCACCAGCAGAATACGGACTAGCGGAGTTAGGAACGAGCAGTACTTC